This TCR beta chain was identified in a study of cytomegalovirus exposure and HLA in healthy donors. The PCR made use of 60 Vbeta and 13 Jbeta primers. Data came from immunoSEQ multiplex PCR; TCRdb stores just in-frame clones and leaves some out. The sample yields over 150,000 clones, around 80% seen once. CDR1 is ENHRY, CDR2 SYGVKD, per germline. V lost 9 bases and J lost 2, with 16 bases in between. This CDR3 region has 14 residues. This chain connects TRBV10-3 to TRBJ2-5; D might be TRBD2 (6 bases). The sequencing sample was made of PBMCs. The source is a woman younger than 45 in good health and CMV-seropositive. CDR3 nucleotide sequence: TGTGCCATAGGACCGGGACTCCCGCAAGAGACCCAGTACTTC. Translation: CAIGPGLPQETQYF.